The 23 T cell receptor beta chains in this list originate from one sample, sequenced in a study of Graves' ophthalmopathy and Graves' hyperthyroidism. As the template, RNA transcripts were used to amplify TCR beta CDR3 regions. The workflow started with a first-round RT-PCR run with HTBI primers and then moved on to a second-round multiplex PCR. MiXCR, run by TCRdb on the multiplex PCR reads, gives a single entry per CDR3 protein. The top ten hold approximately 3% of the sample, which has some 410,000 distinct CDR3 sequences, approximately 21% seen once. Source material: peripheral blood. The receptors shown here come from a woman aged 18-29 years with stable Graves' hyperthyroidism.

This clonotype was counted at least ten times. This chain links TRBV6-5 with TRBJ1-2; D is ambiguous. Between the trimmed V and J ends, which lost 0 bases and 2 bases, there was a span of 13 bases. CDR1 is MNHEY and CDR2 is SVGAGI in the germline V gene. The CDR3 extends over 16 amino acids. CDR3 in DNA: TGTGCCAGCAGTTACTCGGAAGGGCAGGAGAACTATGGCTACACCTTC. Residues: CASSYSEGQENYGYTF.

At least ten counts were recorded for this clonotype. V is TRBV25-1 and J is TRBJ2-7; the D gene is possibly TRBD1 (5 bases). Trimming stripped 0 bases from V and 7 bases from J, with 13 bases between. Germline V gene data show CDR1 as MGHDK and CDR2 as SYGVNS. The CDR3 consists of 14 residues. The CDR3 DNA reads TGTGCCAGCAGTGAATACAGGACACCCCCTGAGCAGTACTTC. Translating gives CASSEYRTPPEQYF.

This clonotype has at least ten counts. This chain uses TRBV20-1 with TRBJ2-7; tentatively, D is TRBD1 (6 bases). Germline CDR1 reads DFQATT; CDR2 reads SNEGSKA (reference sequence). Trimming removed 4 bases from V and 6 bases from J, with 13 bases in between. This CDR3 has 12 amino acids. For the CDR3, the DNA is TGCAGTGCTAATTGGGGGCGCGGCGAGCAGTACTTC. It specifies CSANWGRGEQYF.

This clonotype was counted at least ten times. The V call is TRBV20-1, the J call TRBJ1-1, with D unresolved. The CDR3 totals 17 residues. Deletions cut 1 base from V and 4 bases from J, with 22 bases between. Germline lookup yields CDR1 DFQATT and CDR2 SNEGSKA (reference sequence). The CDR3 DNA is TGCAGTGCTAGAGTCCCCAGGTGGGGTAAAGTTACCACTGAAGCTTTCTTT. It specifies CSARVPRWGKVTTEAFF.

This clonotype was observed many times. The chain uses TRBV5-4 and TRBJ1-5, with 7 bases aligning to TRBD1. The CDR3 is 17 amino acids. V lost 2 bases, J lost 1 base, and 9 bases stayed unmatched. Germline V lookup: CDR1 SGHNT, CDR2 YYREEE (reference sequence). In DNA, the CDR3 is TGTGCCAGCAGCTTCGGGACAGCCCCCGGGAGCAATCAGCCCCAGCATTTT. This encodes CASSFGTAPGSNQPQHF.

This clonotype has just a few counts. The chain has TRBV7-9 and TRBJ2-5; 11 bases are shared with TRBD2. CDR1 is SEHNR, CDR2 FQNEAQ, per germline (reference sequence). The trim removed 5 bases at V and 4 bases at J, leaving 6 bases unmatched. This CDR3 has 15 residues. The CDR3 DNA is TGTGCCAGCAGCCCACTAGCGGGAGTAGCAGAGACCCAGTACTTC. Translation: CASSPLAGVAETQYF. Supplemented by reference TRBV7-9 and TRBJ2-5, the full variable domain reads DTGVSQNPRHKITKRGQNVTFRCDPISEHNRLYWYRQTLGQGPEFLTYFQNEAQLEKSRLLSDRFSAERPKGSFSTLEIQRTEQGDSAMYLCASSPLAGVAETQYFGPGTRLLVL.

This clonotype appeared many times. The V call is TRBV11-2, the J call TRBJ1-2; TRBD1 is a possible D gene (6 bases). V lost 5 bases, J lost 5 bases, and 12 bases lay in between. The CDR3 covers 13 residues. Looked up from germline, CDR1 is SGHAT and CDR2 is FQNNGV. The CDR3 sequence is CASSPGVGYGYTF. Written as DNA, the CDR3 is TGTGCCAGCAGCCCAGGGGTAGGGTATGGCTACACCTTC.

This clonotype was seen a handful of times. The CDR3 sequence: CASSLEGGQTEAFF. The CDR3 DNA is TGTGCCAGCAGCTTGGAAGGGGGCCAGACTGAAGCTTTCTTT. The rearrangement uses TRBV5-5 and TRBJ1-1, with 7 bases fitting TRBD1. Trimming at V came to 0 bases and at J to 5 bases, leaving 4 bases not matched to a gene. The CDR3 is 14 residues long. CDR1 is SGHKS and CDR2 is YYEKEE in the germline V gene (reference sequence).

This clonotype was found many times. CDR3 sequence reads: CSARDQRPLQPQHF. The CDR3 coding sequence is TGCAGTGCTAGAGACCAGAGGCCCCTTCAGCCCCAGCATTTT. The chain uses TRBV20-1 and TRBJ1-5, with unresolved D. The V gene lost 0 bases and the J gene lost 6 bases, with 12 bases spanning the gap. This CDR3 has 14 residues. The germline V gene encodes CDR1 DFQATT and CDR2 SNEGSKA (reference sequence).

V is TRBV6-2 or TRBV6-3 and J is TRBJ1-5; 9 nucleotides agree with TRBD1. Germline trimming cut 6 bases from V and 2 bases from J; bases unmatched to any gene: 14. The CDR3 totals 18 residues. Germline CDR1 is MNHEY and CDR2 is SVGEGT. This CDR3 reads CASRTGQGRGFGNQPQHF. As DNA, the CDR3 is TGTGCCAGCAGAACGGGACAGGGTCGGGGGTTTGGCAATCAGCCCCAGCATTTT.

This clonotype showed up many times. The rearrangement joins TRBV6-5 to TRBJ2-7; 9 bases match TRBD1. Germline V gives CDR1 MNHEY, CDR2 SVGAGI. CDR3 length: 14 residues. Trimming took 5 bases from V and 8 from J; bases not matched to a gene: 10. This CDR3 is CASSNRDRAGKQYF. The CDR3, as DNA: TGTGCCAGCAGTAACCGGGACAGGGCGGGTAAGCAGTACTTC.

This clonotype was detected ten times or more. The chain couples TRBV30 to TRBJ1-2, with unresolved D. V was clipped by 5 bases and J by 4 bases, with 11 bases between them. Germline loops: CDR1 GTSNPN, CDR2 SVGIG (reference sequence). The CDR3 runs 12 residues. CDR3 DNA: TGTGCCTGGGCGACCGGGGTCTATGGCTACACCTTC. Protein product: CAWATGVYGYTF.

This clonotype was recorded a few times. The chain joins TRBV2 to TRBJ1-1; TRBD1 matches at 8 bases. V shed 6 bases, J shed 1 base, and the junction held 13 bases outside the gene matches. Germline loops: CDR1 SNHLY, CDR2 FYNNEI. The CDR3 extends over 17 amino acids. The CDR3: CASRSFQGARRNTEAFF. Here the CDR3 DNA reads TGTGCCAGCAGATCTTTCCAGGGGGCGAGGAGGAACACTGAAGCTTTCTTT.

This clonotype was recorded at least ten times. The genes are TRBV19 and TRBJ1-1; 9 bases agree with TRBD1. This CDR3 is built from 15 residues. CDR1 and CDR2 from the germline V gene are LNHDA and SQIVND (reference sequence). Unmatched junction bases numbered 5, after V lost 5 bases and J lost 1 base. CDR3 sequence: CASSPEQGANTEAFF. In DNA form, the CDR3 reads TGTGCCAGTAGTCCGGAACAGGGGGCGAACACTGAAGCTTTCTTT.

The table lists this clonotype with a few counts. This chain links TRBV6-2 or TRBV6-3 with TRBJ1-1; D not certain. Germline V gives CDR1 MNHEY, CDR2 SVGEGT. This CDR3 has 14 residues. Trimming took 6 bases from V and 9 from J, leaving 20 bases between them. The DNA for the CDR3 is TGTGCCAGCAGATACACGGGCGAGGCGCTGAAAGCTTTCTTT. Protein product: CASRYTGEALKAFF.

This clonotype was seen ten or more times. This chain connects TRBV19 to TRBJ1-1, with 9 bases aligning to TRBD1. CDR1 LNHDA and CDR2 SQIVND come from the germline V gene (reference sequence). V was clipped by 10 bases and J by 0 bases; unmatched bases: 9. This CDR3 contains 15 residues. The DNA of the CDR3 is TGTGCCACAAGGACAGGGGCCTACTTGAACACTGAAGCTTTCTTT. It encodes CATRTGAYLNTEAFF.

Ten or more counts support this clonotype. V is TRBV2 and J is TRBJ2-7; D ambiguous. Deletions cut 7 bases from V and 0 bases from J, with 10 bases between. Germline lookup yields CDR1 SNHLY and CDR2 FYNNEI. The CDR3 runs 13 residues. Written as DNA, the CDR3 is TGTGCCAGCAATCGGATCCGCTCCTACGAGCAGTACTTC. Its protein is CASNRIRSYEQYF.

Only a few counts were recorded for this clonotype. The chain combines TRBV7-2 with TRBJ2-7, with 8 bases lining up with TRBD2. J lost 5 bases, V lost 5 bases, and 8 bases had no gene match. The CDR3 has 14 amino acids. CDR1 is SGHTA, CDR2 FQGNSA, per germline. CDR3 nucleotides: TGTGCCAGCAGCCCGGGACTAGGCTCGAACGAGCAGTACTTC. This sequence encodes CASSPGLGSNEQYF.

This clonotype occurred many times. The gene calls are TRBV5-1 and TRBJ2-2; D is undetermined. The germline V gene encodes CDR1 SGHRS and CDR2 YFSETQ. The CDR3 runs 13 residues. The ends were cut back, 4 bases at V and 9 bases at J, with 13 bases in the middle. Written as DNA, the CDR3 is TGCGCCAGCAGCGCTGACTTCCTGAGGGAGCTGTTTTTT. Protein sequence: CASSADFLRELFF. Full variable domain (rest looked up from reference TRBV5-1 and TRBJ2-2): KAGVTQTPRYLIKTRGQQVTLSCSPISGHRSVSWYQQTPGQGLQFLFEYFSETQRNKGNFPGRFSGRQFSNSRSEMNVSTLELGDSALYLCASSADFLRELFFGEGSRLTVL.

The chain links TRBV6-5 to TRBJ1-1; D is unresolved. The CDR3 covers 15 residues. Trimming took off 2 bases at V and 4 bases at J, with 14 bases between the two ends. CDR1 and CDR2 from the germline V gene are MNHEY and SVGAGI. CDR3 residues: CASSYDGESGTEAFF. CDR3 DNA: TGTGCCAGCAGTTACGATGGTGAGTCGGGCACTGAAGCTTTCTTT.

This clonotype was recorded many times. CDR3 sequence reads: CASRRDRTYEQYF. DNA of the CDR3: TGTGCCAGCAGGAGGGACAGGACCTACGAGCAGTACTTC. This chain connects TRBV6-5 to TRBJ2-7; TRBD1 aligns across 8 bases. Germline CDR1 and CDR2: MNHEY and SVGAGI. V was clipped by 6 bases and J by 2 bases; unmatched bases: 3. The CDR3 loop spans 13 amino acids.

Many counts were recorded for this clonotype. The V and J genes are TRBV6-1 and TRBJ2-7; 14 bases are shared with TRBD2. The V gene's germline CDR1 is MNHNS and CDR2 SASEGT. This CDR3 contains 17 residues. V lost 8 bases to trimming and J lost 0 bases; unmatched junction nucleotides: 9. The CDR3 loop reads CASVGLAGGGSSYEQYF. CDR3 in DNA: TGTGCCAGCGTCGGACTAGCGGGAGGAGGAAGCTCCTACGAGCAGTACTTC.

Worth noting for this clonotype: This may arise from a read error, as a much more abundant clone is one base away. The rearrangement links TRBV11-1 to TRBJ1-3; D is unresolved. Deletions cut 6 bases from V and 0 bases from J, with 18 bases between. The CDR3 totals 17 residues. Germline V gene data show CDR1 as SGHAT and CDR2 as FQDESV (reference sequence). CDR3 residues: CASSPPIGPPSGNTIYF. In DNA form, the CDR3 reads TGTGCCAGCAGTCCTCCTATAGGGCCGCCCTCTGGAAACACCATATATTTT.